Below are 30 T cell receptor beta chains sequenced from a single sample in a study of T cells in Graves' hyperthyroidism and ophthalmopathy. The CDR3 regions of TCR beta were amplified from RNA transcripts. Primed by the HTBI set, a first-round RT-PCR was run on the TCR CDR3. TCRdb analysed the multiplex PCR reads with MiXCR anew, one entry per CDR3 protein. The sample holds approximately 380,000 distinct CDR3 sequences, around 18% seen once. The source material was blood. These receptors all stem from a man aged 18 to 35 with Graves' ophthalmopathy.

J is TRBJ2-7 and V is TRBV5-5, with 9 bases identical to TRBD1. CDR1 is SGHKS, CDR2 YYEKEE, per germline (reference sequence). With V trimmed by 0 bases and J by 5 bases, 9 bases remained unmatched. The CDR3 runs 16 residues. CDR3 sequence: CASSLGRQGGANEQYF. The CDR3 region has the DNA TGTGCCAGCAGCTTGGGGCGACAGGGGGGTGCCAACGAGCAGTACTTC.

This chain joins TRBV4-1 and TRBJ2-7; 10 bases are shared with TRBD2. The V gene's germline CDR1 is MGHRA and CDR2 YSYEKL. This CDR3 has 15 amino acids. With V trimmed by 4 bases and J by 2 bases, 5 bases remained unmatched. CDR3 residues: CASSPSGGGPYEQYF. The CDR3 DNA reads TGCGCCAGCAGCCCTAGCGGGGGAGGCCCCTACGAGCAGTACTTC.

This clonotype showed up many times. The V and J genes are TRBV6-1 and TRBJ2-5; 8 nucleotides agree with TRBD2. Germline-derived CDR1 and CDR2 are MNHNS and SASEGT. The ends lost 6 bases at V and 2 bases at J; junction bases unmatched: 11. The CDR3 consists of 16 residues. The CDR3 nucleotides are TGTGCCAGCAGAGTTTGGACTAGCCAAATACAAGAGACCCAGTACTTC. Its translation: CASRVWTSQIQETQYF.

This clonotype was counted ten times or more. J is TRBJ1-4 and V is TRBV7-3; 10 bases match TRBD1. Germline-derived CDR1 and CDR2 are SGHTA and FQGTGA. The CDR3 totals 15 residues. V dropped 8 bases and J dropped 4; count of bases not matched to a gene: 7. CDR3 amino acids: CASRDRGCSNEKLFF. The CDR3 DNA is TGTGCCAGCCGGGACAGGGGATGCAGTAATGAAAAACTGTTTTTT.

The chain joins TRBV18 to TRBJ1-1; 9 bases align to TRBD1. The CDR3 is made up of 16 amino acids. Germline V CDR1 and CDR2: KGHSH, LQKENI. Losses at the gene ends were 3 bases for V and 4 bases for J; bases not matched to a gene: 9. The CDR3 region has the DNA TGTGCCAGCTCACCCTTACCGGGACAGGGTAGCACTGAAGCTTTCTTT. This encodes CASSPLPGQGSTEAFF.

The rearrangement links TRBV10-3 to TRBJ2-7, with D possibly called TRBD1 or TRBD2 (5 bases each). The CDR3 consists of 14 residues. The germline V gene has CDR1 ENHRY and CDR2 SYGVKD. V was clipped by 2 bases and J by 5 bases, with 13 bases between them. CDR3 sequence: CAISEPGQRNEQYF. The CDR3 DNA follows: TGTGCCATCAGTGAGCCAGGGCAGCGGAACGAGCAGTACTTC.

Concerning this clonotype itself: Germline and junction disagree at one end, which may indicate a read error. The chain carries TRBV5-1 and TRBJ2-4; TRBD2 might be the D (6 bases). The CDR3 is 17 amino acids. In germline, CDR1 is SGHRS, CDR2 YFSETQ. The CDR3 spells CASSLGGNNLAKNIQYF. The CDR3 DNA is TGTGCCAGCAGCTTAGGCGGGAACAACTTAGCCAAAAACATTCAGTACTTC.

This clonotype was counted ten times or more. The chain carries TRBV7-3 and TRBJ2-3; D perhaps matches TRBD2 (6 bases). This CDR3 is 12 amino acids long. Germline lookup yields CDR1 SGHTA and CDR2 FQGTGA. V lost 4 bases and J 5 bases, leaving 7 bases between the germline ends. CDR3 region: CASSYGGDTQYF. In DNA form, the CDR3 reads TGTGCCAGCAGCTACGGGGGAGATACGCAGTATTTT. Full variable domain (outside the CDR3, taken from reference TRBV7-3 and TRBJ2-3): GAGVSQTPSNKVTEKGKYVELRCDPISGHTALYWYRQSLGQGPEFLIYFQGTGAADDSGLPNDRFFAVRPEGSVSTLKIQRTERGDSAVYLCASSYGGDTQYFGPGTRLTVL.

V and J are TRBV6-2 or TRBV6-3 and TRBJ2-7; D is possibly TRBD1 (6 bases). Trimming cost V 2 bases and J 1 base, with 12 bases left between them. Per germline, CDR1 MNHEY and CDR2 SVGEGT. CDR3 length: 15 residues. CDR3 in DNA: TGTGCCAGCAGTTACCGGGAAACAGGGTCCTACGAGCAGTACTTC. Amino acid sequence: CASSYRETGSYEQYF.

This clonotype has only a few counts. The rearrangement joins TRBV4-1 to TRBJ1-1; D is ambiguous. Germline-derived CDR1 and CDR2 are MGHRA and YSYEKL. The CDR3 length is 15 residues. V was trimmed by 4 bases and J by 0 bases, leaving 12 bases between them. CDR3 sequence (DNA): TGCGCCAGCAGCCCATGGGCAGATATGAACACTGAAGCTTTCTTT. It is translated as CASSPWADMNTEAFF.

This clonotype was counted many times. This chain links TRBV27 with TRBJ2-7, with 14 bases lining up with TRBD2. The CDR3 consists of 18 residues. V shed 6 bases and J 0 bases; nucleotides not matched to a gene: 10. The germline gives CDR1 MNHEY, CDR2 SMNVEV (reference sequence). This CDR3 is CASSRGTSGGAFSYEQYF. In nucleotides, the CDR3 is TGTGCCAGCAGCCGTGGGACTAGCGGGGGCGCGTTCTCCTACGAGCAGTACTTC.

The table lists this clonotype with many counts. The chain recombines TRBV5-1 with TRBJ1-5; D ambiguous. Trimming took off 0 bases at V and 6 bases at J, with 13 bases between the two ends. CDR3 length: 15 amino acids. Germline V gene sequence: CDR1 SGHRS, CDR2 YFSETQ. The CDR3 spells CASSLGPPNAQPQHF. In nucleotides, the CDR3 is TGCGCCAGCAGCTTGGGCCCCCCGAACGCTCAGCCCCAGCATTTT.

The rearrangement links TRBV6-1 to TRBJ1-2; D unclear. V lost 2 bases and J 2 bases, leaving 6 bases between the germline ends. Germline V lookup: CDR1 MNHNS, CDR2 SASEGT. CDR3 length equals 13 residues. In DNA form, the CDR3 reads TGTGCCAGCAGTGAACGGATAAACTATGGCTACACCTTC. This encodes CASSERINYGYTF.

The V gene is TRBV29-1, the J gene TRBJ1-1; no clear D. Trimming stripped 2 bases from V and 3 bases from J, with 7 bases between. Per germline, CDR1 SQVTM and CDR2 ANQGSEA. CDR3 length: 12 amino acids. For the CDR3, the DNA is TGCAGCGTTGAACACATCTACACTGAAGCTTTCTTT. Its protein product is CSVEHIYTEAFF. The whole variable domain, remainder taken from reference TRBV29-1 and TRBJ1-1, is SAVISQKPSRDICQRGTSLTIQCQVDSQVTMMFWYRQQPGQSLTLIATANQGSEATYESGFVIDKFPISRPNLTFSTLTVSNMSPEDSSIYLCSVEHIYTEAFFGQGTRLTVV.

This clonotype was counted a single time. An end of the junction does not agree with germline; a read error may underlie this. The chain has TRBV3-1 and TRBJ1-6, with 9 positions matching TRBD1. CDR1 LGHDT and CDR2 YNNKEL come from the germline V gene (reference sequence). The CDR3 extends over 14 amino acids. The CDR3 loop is CATSQGADNPPLHF. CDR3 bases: TGTGCCACGTCACAGGGGGCCGATAATCCACCCCTCCACTTT.

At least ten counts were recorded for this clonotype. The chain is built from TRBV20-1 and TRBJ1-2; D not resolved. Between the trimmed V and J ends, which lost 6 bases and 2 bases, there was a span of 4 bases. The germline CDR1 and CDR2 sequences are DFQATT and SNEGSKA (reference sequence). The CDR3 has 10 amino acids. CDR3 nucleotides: TGCAGTGCGCCCAACTATGGCTACACCTTC. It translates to CSAPNYGYTF.

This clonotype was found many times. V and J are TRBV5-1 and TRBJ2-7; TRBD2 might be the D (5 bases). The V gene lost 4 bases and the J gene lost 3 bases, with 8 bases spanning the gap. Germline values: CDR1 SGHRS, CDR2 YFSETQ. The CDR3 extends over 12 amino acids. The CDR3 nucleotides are TGCGCCAGCAGCGGCGGGCGCTACGAGCAGTACTTC. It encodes CASSGGRYEQYF.

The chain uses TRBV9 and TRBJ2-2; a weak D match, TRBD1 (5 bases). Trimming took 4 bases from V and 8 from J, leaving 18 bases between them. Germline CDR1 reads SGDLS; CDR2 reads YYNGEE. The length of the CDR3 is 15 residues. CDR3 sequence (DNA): TGTGCCAGCAGCCCCACGGACACTGCCACAGGGGAGCTGTTTTTT. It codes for CASSPTDTATGELFF.

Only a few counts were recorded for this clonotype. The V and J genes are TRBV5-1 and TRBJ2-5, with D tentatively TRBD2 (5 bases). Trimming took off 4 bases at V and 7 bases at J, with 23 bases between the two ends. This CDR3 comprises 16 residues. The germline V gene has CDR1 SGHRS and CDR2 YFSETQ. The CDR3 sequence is CASSESPGFAPRTQYF. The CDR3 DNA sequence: TGCGCCAGCAGCGAATCGCCGGGATTCGCCCCGCGGACCCAGTACTTC.

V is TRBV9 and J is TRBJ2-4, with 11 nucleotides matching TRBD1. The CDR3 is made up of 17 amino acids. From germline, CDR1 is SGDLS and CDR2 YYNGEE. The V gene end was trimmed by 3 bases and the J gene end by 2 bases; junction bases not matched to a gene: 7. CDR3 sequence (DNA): TGTGCCAGCAGCGCCGGGACAGGGGGTTTTCCCAAAAACATTCAGTACTTC. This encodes CASSAGTGGFPKNIQYF.

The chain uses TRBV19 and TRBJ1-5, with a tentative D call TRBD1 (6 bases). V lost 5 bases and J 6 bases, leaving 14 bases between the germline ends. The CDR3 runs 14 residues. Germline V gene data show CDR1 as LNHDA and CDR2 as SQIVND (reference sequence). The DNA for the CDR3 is TGTGCCAGTAGTTTCACGGGGGCAGTTCAGCCCCAGCATTTT. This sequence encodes CASSFTGAVQPQHF.

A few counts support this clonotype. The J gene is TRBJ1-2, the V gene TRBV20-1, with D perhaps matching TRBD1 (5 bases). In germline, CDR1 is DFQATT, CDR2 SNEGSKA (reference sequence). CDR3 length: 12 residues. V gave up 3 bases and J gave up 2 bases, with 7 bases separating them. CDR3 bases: TGCAGTGCTAGCCGGGGCAACTATGGCTACACCTTC. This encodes CSASRGNYGYTF.

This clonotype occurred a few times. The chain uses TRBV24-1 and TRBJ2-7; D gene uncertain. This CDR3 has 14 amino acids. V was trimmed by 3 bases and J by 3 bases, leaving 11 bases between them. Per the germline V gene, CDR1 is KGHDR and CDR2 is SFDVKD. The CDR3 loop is CATSDSGPVYEQYF. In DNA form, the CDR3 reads TGTGCCACCAGTGATAGTGGTCCAGTCTACGAGCAGTACTTC.

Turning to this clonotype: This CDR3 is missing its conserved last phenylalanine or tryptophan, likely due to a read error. The CDR3 loop reads CASRSYTTGEDTEAFL. The CDR3 DNA follows: TGTGCCAGCAGATCTTATACAACAGGGGAAGACACTGAAGCTTTCCTT. The chain is built from TRBV6-1 and TRBJ1-1; 7 bases map to TRBD1. Trimming cost V 6 bases and J 3 bases; bases outside gene matches: 13. This CDR3 is 16 amino acids long. The V gene's germline CDR1 is MNHNS and CDR2 SASEGT.

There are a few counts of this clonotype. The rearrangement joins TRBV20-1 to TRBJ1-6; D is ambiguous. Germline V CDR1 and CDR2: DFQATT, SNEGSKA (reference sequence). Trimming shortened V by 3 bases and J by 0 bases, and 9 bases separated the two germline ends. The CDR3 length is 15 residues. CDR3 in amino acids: CSARTQSSYNSPLHF. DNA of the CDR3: TGCAGTGCTAGGACCCAGAGCTCCTATAATTCACCCCTCCACTTT.

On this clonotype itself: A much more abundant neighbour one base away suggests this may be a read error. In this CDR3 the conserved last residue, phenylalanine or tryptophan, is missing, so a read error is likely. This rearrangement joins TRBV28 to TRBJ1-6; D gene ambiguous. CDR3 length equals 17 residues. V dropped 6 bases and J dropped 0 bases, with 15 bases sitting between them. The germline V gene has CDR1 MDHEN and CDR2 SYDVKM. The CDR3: CASSSIGGSSYNSPLHL. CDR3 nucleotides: TGTGCCAGCAGCTCGATAGGAGGGAGCTCCTATAATTCACCCCTCCACCTT.

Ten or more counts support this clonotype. In DNA form, the CDR3 reads TGTGCCAGCAGCTCCCCTACCAGGATCCCTGAAGCTTTCTTT. Its protein product is CASSSPTRIPEAFF. The chain joins TRBV11-2 to TRBJ1-1; unclear D gene. Trimming took off 4 bases at V and 6 bases at J, with 15 bases between the two ends. Per germline, CDR1 SGHAT and CDR2 FQNNGV. The CDR3 sequence is 14 residues long. The whole variable domain, filled in from reference TRBV11-2 and TRBJ1-1, reads EAGVAQSPRYKIIEKRQSVAFWCNPISGHATLYWYQQILGQGPKLLIQFQNNGVVDDSQLPKDRFSAERLKGVDSTLKIQPAKLEDSAVYLCASSSPTRIPEAFFGQGTRLTVV.

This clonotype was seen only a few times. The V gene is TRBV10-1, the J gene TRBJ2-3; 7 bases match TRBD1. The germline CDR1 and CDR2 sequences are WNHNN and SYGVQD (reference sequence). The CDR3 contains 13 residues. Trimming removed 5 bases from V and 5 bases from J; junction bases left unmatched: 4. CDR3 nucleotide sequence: TGCGCCAGCAGTAAGGGGGCCCAAGATACGCAGTATTTT. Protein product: CASSKGAQDTQYF.

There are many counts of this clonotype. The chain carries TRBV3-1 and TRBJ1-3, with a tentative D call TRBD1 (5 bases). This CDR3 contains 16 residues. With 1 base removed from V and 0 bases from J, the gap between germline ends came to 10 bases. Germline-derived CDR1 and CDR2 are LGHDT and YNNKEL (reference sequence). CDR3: CASSQGGDDSGNTIYF. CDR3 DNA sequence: TGTGCCAGCAGCCAAGGGGGGGATGACTCTGGAAACACCATATATTTT.

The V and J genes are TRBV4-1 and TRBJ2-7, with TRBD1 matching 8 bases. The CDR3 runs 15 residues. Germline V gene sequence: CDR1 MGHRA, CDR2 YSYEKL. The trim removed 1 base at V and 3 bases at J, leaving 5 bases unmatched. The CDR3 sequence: CASSQVSTGGYEQYF. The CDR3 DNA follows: TGCGCCAGCAGCCAAGTTAGCACAGGGGGCTACGAGCAGTACTTC.